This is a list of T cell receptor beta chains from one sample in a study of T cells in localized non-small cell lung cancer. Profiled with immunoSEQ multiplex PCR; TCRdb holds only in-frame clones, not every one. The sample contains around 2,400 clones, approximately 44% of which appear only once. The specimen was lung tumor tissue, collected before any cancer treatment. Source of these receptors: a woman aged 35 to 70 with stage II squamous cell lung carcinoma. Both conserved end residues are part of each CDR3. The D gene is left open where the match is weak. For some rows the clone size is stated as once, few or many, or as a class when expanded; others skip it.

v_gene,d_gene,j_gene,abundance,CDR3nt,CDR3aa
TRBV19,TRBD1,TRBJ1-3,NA,TGTGCCAGTAGTATGCTCGGGACAGTCTCTGGAAACACCATATATTTT,CASSMLGTVSGNTIYF
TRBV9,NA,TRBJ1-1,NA,TGTGCCAGCAGCGTAGGTAACGTGAACACTGAAGCTTTCTTT,CASSVGNVNTEAFF
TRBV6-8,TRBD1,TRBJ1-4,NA,TGTGCCAGCAGTAGACAGGGTGGTGAAAAACTGTTTTTT,CASSRQGGEKLFF
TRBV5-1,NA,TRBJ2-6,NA,TGCGCCAGCAGCTTGGAGGGGACTGGGGCCAACGTCCTGACTTTC,CASSLEGTGANVLTF
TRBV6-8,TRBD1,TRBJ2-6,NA,TGTGCCAGCAGTTCCGGACAGGCCGGGGCTGGGGCCAACGTCCTGACTTTC,CASSSGQAGAGANVLTF
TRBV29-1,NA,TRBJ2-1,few,TGCAGCGTCGGGGACCTCCTGAGCGATGAGCAGTTCTTC,CSVGDLLSDEQFF
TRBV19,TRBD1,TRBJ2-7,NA,TGTGCCAGTAGTCTCGGGACAGGGTTCACCTACGAGCAGTACTTC,CASSLGTGFTYEQYF
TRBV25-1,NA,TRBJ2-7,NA,TGTGCCAGCAGTGCCGACAGGTCCGAGCAGTACTTC,CASSADRSEQYF
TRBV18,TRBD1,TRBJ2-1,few,TGTGCCAGCTCACCACCCTCGGACAGGGAGAAGCAGTTCTTC,CASSPPSDREKQFF
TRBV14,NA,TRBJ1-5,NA,TGTGCCAGCAGTGTGATGACGGGTCAGCCCCAGCATTTT,CASSVMTGQPQHF
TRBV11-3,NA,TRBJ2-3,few,TGTGCCAGCACCCGTGGAGGGAGCACAGATACGCAGTATTTT,CASTRGGSTDTQYF
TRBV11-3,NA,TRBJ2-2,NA,TGTGCCAGCAGCCCCACCGAAGGCACCGGGGAGCTGTTTTTT,CASSPTEGTGELFF
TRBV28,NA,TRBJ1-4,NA,TGTGCCAGCACCTCTCCCGGGGCAACTAATGAAAAACTGTTTTTT,CASTSPGATNEKLFF
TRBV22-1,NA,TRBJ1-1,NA,TGTGCCAGCACTCTAAAAGGCGGGGAGGCTGAAGCTTTCTTT,CASTLKGGEAEAFF
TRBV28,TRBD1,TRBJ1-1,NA,TGTGCCAGCAGTTACCAGACAGGGACCACTGAAGCTTTCTTT,CASSYQTGTTEAFF
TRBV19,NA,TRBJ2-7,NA,TGTGCCAGTAGTCTGGGGCCAATTCCGACTTACGAGCAGTACTTC,CASSLGPIPTYEQYF
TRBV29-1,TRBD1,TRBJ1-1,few,TGCAGCGTCTTTGACAGGGACGAAACTGAAGCTTTCTTT,CSVFDRDETEAFF
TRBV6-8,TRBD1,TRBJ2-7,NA,TGTGCCATCACCGGGACAGCCTCCTACGAGCAGTACTTC,CAITGTASYEQYF
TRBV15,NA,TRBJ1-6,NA,TGTGCCACCAGCAGAGATTTTGTGGCGGGGAGTGGTTCACCCCTCCACTTT,CATSRDFVAGSGSPLHF
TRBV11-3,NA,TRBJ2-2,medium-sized,TGTGCCAGCAGCCTTGGCACGAACACCGGGGAGCTGTTTTTT,CASSLGTNTGELFF
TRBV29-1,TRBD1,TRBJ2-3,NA,TGCAGCGTGACCGGGACAGGGGGCTCAGATACGCAGTATTTT,CSVTGTGGSDTQYF
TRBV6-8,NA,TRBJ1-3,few,TGTGCCAGCAGTTACCTGGGAGGAAACACCATATATTTT,CASSYLGGNTIYF
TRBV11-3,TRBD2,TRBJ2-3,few,TGTGCCAGCAGCTTGGTAGCGGGAGTTGGACCCCCTAGCACAGATACGCAGTATTTT,CASSLVAGVGPPSTDTQYF
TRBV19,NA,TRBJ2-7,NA,TGTGCCAGTAGTCTTAGCGGCATCTACGAGCAGTACTTC,CASSLSGIYEQYF
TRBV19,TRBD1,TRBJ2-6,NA,TGTGCCAGTAGTATGTTACAGGGGAGGGCCAACGTCCTGACTTTC,CASSMLQGRANVLTF
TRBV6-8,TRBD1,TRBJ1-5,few,TGTGCCAGCAGTTACGTAAACAGGGGTCTTAGCAATCAGCCCCAGCATTTT,CASSYVNRGLSNQPQHF
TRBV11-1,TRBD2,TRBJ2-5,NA,TGTGCCAGCAGCTCAAGTATCGGGGGGGTCGAGACCCAGTACTTC,CASSSSIGGVETQYF
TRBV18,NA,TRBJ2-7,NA,TGTGCCAGTTCCCCCGGGGCAGGTTACGAGCAGTACTTC,CASSPGAGYEQYF
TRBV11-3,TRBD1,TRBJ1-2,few,TGTGCCAGCAGCCGCAGGGACAGGACGGGAGGCTACACCTTC,CASSRRDRTGGYTF
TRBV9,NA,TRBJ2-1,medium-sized,TGTGCCAGCAGCGTAGATGGGGACTTGTCCTCCTACAATGAGCAGTTCTTC,CASSVDGDLSSYNEQFF
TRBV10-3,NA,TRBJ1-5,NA,TGTGCCATCAGTGAGGGTGTACAGAATCAGCCCCAGCATTTT,CAISEGVQNQPQHF
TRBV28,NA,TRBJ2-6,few,TGTGCCAGCACCCCCGGGCAGGGGAAGGCTGGGGCCAACGTCCTGACTTTC,CASTPGQGKAGANVLTF
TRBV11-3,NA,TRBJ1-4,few,TGTGCCAGCAGTTCCTTCACAACTAATGAAAAACTGTTTTTT,CASSSFTTNEKLFF
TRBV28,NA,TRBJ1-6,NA,TGTGCCAGCAGTTTGGGAATATTGGAACTTCGCTTT,CASSLGILELRF
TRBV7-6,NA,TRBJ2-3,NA,TGTGCCAGCAGCTTATCGGGGGACTCGGATACGCAGTATTTT,CASSLSGDSDTQYF